This entry lists 25 T cell receptor beta chains sequenced from one sample in a study of blood T cell repertoires in COVID-19. Sequencing was performed with immunoSEQ multiplex PCR; in TCRdb, only in-frame clones are kept and a portion is missing. Of roughly 190,000 clones listed, about 85% were seen once; the top ten hold around 25%. The source material was PBMCs or T cells enriched from blood (not recorded which). All receptors come from a woman aged 40-49 years in a cohort exposed to, infected with or recovered from COVID-19 (not recorded which).

The rearrangement links TRBV6-4 to TRBJ2-2, with TRBD2 matching 10 bases. The V gene end was trimmed by 5 bases and the J gene end by 3 bases; junction bases not matched to a gene: 15. CDR3 length: 19 amino acids. The germline V gene encodes CDR1 MRHNA and CDR2 SNTAGT. CDR3 DNA: TGTGCCAGCAGTCCTTCGGGACTAGCGAGGACAACGGACACCGGGGAGCTGTTTTTT. Translating it yields CASSPSGLARTTDTGELFF.

The genes are TRBV7-2 and TRBJ1-1; a possible D gene is TRBD1 (6 bases). The V end was cut by 1 base, the J end by 4 bases, with 13 bases between. The germline V gene encodes CDR1 SGHTA and CDR2 FQGNSA. The CDR3 length is 15 residues. The CDR3 here is CASSLEGGGVTEAFF. The CDR3 coding sequence is TGTGCCAGCAGCTTAGAGGGAGGGGGGGTCACTGAAGCTTTCTTT.

This clone showed up just a few times. The J gene is TRBJ2-5, the V gene TRBV7-6, with 11 bases fitting TRBD2. Germline values: CDR1 SGHVS, CDR2 FNYEAQ. The CDR3 has 15 residues. The V gene end was trimmed by 1 base and the J gene end by 5 bases; junction bases not matched to a gene: 3. CDR3 nucleotide sequence: TGTGCCAGCAGCTTAGTCTCTAGCGGGAGGGAGACCCAGTACTTC. Translating gives CASSLVSSGRETQYF. Using reference TRBV7-6 and TRBJ2-5 for the parts outside the CDR3, the full variable domain is GAGVSQSPRYKVTKRGQDVALRCDPISGHVSLYWYRQALGQGPEFLTYFNYEAQQDKSGLPNDRFSAERPEGSISTLTIQRTEQRDSAMYRCASSLVSSGRETQYFGPGTRLLVL.

This clone has only a few counts. The chain is built from TRBV11-2 and TRBJ2-5; a weak D match, TRBD2 (5 bases). The germline V and J ends were trimmed by 5 bases and 1 base, with 11 bases remaining between them. The CDR3 consists of 14 residues. Germline values: CDR1 SGHAT, CDR2 FQNNGV. This chain's CDR3 is CASSEGAAQETQYF. As DNA, the CDR3 is TGTGCCAGCAGCGAAGGAGCGGCCCAAGAGACCCAGTACTTC.

This CDR3 is CASSFPGGTEAFF. The CDR3, as DNA: TGTGCCAGCAGCTTTCCGGGGGGAACTGAAGCTTTCTTT. The gene calls are TRBV5-5 and TRBJ1-1; perhaps TRBD1 as D (5 bases). CDR1 and CDR2 from the germline V gene are SGHKS and YYEKEE (reference sequence). This CDR3 spans 13 amino acids. The ends were cut back, 2 bases at V and 5 bases at J, with 10 bases in the middle.

The V and J genes are TRBV13 and TRBJ1-1, with D hard to call. Trimming removed 6 bases at V and 8 bases at J, with 10 bases between. Germline loops: CDR1 PRHDT, CDR2 FYEKMQ (reference sequence). CDR3 length equals 11 residues. In DNA form, the CDR3 reads TGTGCCAGCAGATGGAGGCAGGAAGCTTTCTTT. Protein: CASRWRQEAFF.

This clone is a singleton in its sample. The rearrangement uses TRBV19 and TRBJ1-3, with unresolved D. Germline lookup yields CDR1 LNHDA and CDR2 SQIVND (reference sequence). Trimming left V 0 bases short and J 0 bases short, with 9 bases between. The CDR3 contains 16 residues. The CDR3 loop is CASSIDLTHSGNTIYF. CDR3 nucleotides: TGTGCCAGTAGTATAGATCTCACTCACTCTGGAAACACCATATATTTT.

The J gene is TRBJ2-3, the V gene TRBV18, with a tentative D call TRBD1 (6 bases). The CDR3 loop spans 14 amino acids. Per germline, CDR1 KGHSH and CDR2 LQKENI. Between the trimmed V and J ends, which lost 0 bases and 4 bases, there was a span of 8 bases. The CDR3 DNA reads as TGTGCCAGCTCACCACCGACAGGCCCAGATACGCAGTATTTT. Amino acids: CASSPPTGPDTQYF.

This chain uses TRBV24-1 with TRBJ1-1; 8 bases are shared with TRBD1. CDR1 is KGHDR, CDR2 SFDVKD, per germline. Unmatched junction bases numbered 9, after V lost 11 bases and J lost 2 bases. This CDR3 contains 14 residues. In DNA form, the CDR3 reads TGTGCCATCAGCCGGACAGGGAGAAACACTGAAGCTTTCTTT. It translates to CAISRTGRNTEAFF.

The chain is built from TRBV10-3 and TRBJ1-5; 9 bases agree with TRBD1. The CDR3 is 14 residues long. V trimming: 4 bases; J trimming: 6 bases; junction bases outside the gene matches: 4. CDR1 is ENHRY, CDR2 SYGVKD, per germline. Here the CDR3 reads CAISGQGEGQPQHF. In DNA, the CDR3 is TGTGCCATCAGTGGACAGGGGGAAGGTCAGCCCCAGCATTTT.

This clone was recorded a few times. This chain connects TRBV19 to TRBJ2-7; a possible D gene is TRBD1 (5 bases). The CDR3 extends over 12 amino acids. The V end lost 5 bases, the J end lost 3 bases, and 8 bases lay between the germline ends. Germline V CDR1 and CDR2: LNHDA, SQIVND (reference sequence). The CDR3 DNA is TGTGCCAGTAGTCCCCAGGGCTACGAGCAGTACTTC. As protein: CASSPQGYEQYF.

This clone showed up just a few times. The chain recombines TRBV4-1 with TRBJ2-7; 9 positions agree with TRBD1. V was pared by 1 base and J by 4 bases, with 5 bases of the junction left unmatched. The CDR3 is made up of 15 amino acids. Germline V gives CDR1 MGHRA, CDR2 YSYEKL. CDR3 region: CASSQVGTGRYEQYF. The CDR3 nucleotides read TGCGCCAGCAGCCAAGTCGGGACAGGGAGGTACGAGCAGTACTTC.

The chain employs TRBV9 and TRBJ2-1; TRBD2 aligns across 10 bases. J gave up 8 bases and V 6 bases, and 8 bases lay outside the gene matches. From germline, CDR1 is SGDLS and CDR2 YYNGEE. The CDR3 is 14 amino acids. CDR3 in amino acids: CASNPGLATYEQFF. The CDR3 nucleotides are TGTGCCAGCAACCCGGGACTAGCGACGTATGAGCAGTTCTTC.

The chain is built from TRBV30 and TRBJ1-2, with TRBD1 matching over 7 bases. The CDR3 contains 14 residues. Germline loops: CDR1 GTSNPN, CDR2 SVGIG (reference sequence). The junction had 8 bases not matched to a gene; V was cut back by 3 bases and J by 4 bases. The CDR3 sequence: CAWRNYGTVYGYTF. The CDR3 region has the DNA TGTGCCTGGAGAAATTATGGGACAGTCTATGGCTACACCTTC.

The chain is built from TRBV10-2 and TRBJ2-7, with 7 bases fitting TRBD2. The J segment lost 2 bases and the V segment lost 7 bases, leaving 5 bases of the junction unmatched. The length of the CDR3 is 13 residues. The V gene's germline CDR1 is WSHSY and CDR2 SAAADI. DNA of the CDR3: TGCGCCAGCACTGGGACTATAACCTACGAGCAGTACTTC. It specifies CASTGTITYEQYF.

This clone was observed a single time. CDR3: CASSLGSYSNQPQHF. In DNA, the CDR3 is TGTGCCAGCAGTTTGGGCAGTTATAGCAATCAGCCCCAGCATTTT. The genes are TRBV27 and TRBJ1-5; D remains ambiguous. Germline V gene data show CDR1 as MNHEY and CDR2 as SMNVEV (reference sequence). The CDR3 has 15 residues. Trimming pared 3 bases from V and 0 bases from J, leaving 9 bases between.

The rearrangement joins TRBV7-2 to TRBJ1-5, with 7 bases matching TRBD1. The germline V gene encodes CDR1 SGHTA and CDR2 FQGNSA. The CDR3 sequence is 16 residues long. Trimming took 1 base from V and 7 from J; bases not matched to a gene: 10. CDR3 region: CASSLVGTAEGQPQHF. In DNA form, the CDR3 reads TGTGCCAGCAGCTTAGTTGGGACAGCAGAAGGACAGCCCCAGCATTTT.

V is TRBV5-1 and J is TRBJ2-1; 11 bases match TRBD2. Germline V gene lookup returns CDR1 SGHRS and CDR2 YFSETQ. V dropped 5 bases and J dropped 2; count of bases not matched to a gene: 6. The CDR3 extends over 16 amino acids. The CDR3 here is CASREGTSGTYNEQFF. The CDR3, as DNA: TGCGCCAGCAGGGAGGGGACTAGCGGCACCTACAATGAGCAGTTCTTC.

This clone was seen a single time. CDR3 region: CASSETEETYEQYF. The CDR3 nucleotides are TGTGCCAGCAGCGAGACAGAGGAGACCTACGAGCAGTACTTC. V usage is TRBV7-9 and J usage is TRBJ2-7, with D possibly TRBD1 on 5 matching bases. The V and J ends lost 5 bases and 2 bases respectively, with 13 bases between them. CDR3 size: 14 residues. Germline lookup yields CDR1 SEHNR and CDR2 FQNEAQ (reference sequence).

The chain links TRBV5-5 to TRBJ2-7; D is possibly TRBD1 (5 bases). With 1 base removed from V and 2 bases from J, the gap between germline ends came to 16 bases. The germline V gene has CDR1 SGHKS and CDR2 YYEKEE (reference sequence). The CDR3 totals 16 residues. In nucleotides, the CDR3 is TGTGCCAGCAGCTTGTTTCAGGGAACATCCACCTACGAGCAGTACTTC. Its protein is CASSLFQGTSTYEQYF. The whole variable domain, remainder taken from reference TRBV5-5 and TRBJ2-7, is DAGVTQSPTHLIKTRGQQVTLRCSPISGHKSVSWYQQVLGQGPQFIFQYYEKEERGRGNFPDRFSARQFPNYSSELNVNALLLGDSALYLCASSLFQGTSTYEQYFGPGTRLTVT.

The J gene is TRBJ2-7, the V gene TRBV30; D remains unclear. Germline CDR1 and CDR2: GTSNPN and SVGIG (reference sequence). CDR3 size: 12 residues. The germline V and J ends were trimmed by 3 bases and 0 bases, with 6 bases remaining between them. The CDR3 loop is CAWRGDSYEQYF. Here the CDR3 DNA reads TGTGCCTGGAGGGGCGACTCCTACGAGCAGTACTTC.

The chain carries TRBV5-1 and TRBJ1-1; 11 nucleotides align to TRBD1. J gave up 5 bases and V 3 bases, and 6 bases lay outside the gene matches. The CDR3 runs to 15 residues. The germline V gene has CDR1 SGHRS and CDR2 YFSETQ. CDR3 residues: CASSWTGGERTEAFF. CDR3 sequence (DNA): TGCGCCAGCAGCTGGACAGGGGGCGAAAGGACTGAAGCTTTCTTT.

J is TRBJ1-2 and V is TRBV6-5, with 7 bases aligning to TRBD1. The germline gives CDR1 MNHEY, CDR2 SVGAGI. V shed 0 bases and J 4 bases; nucleotides not matched to a gene: 5. The CDR3 runs 15 residues. CDR3 loop: CASSYSPTGTYGYTF. The CDR3 coding sequence is TGTGCCAGCAGTTACTCGCCGACAGGGACCTATGGCTACACCTTC.

V and J are TRBV30 and TRBJ1-5, with 10 bases fitting TRBD1. In germline, CDR1 is GTSNPN, CDR2 SVGIG (reference sequence). The CDR3 has 13 residues. The J segment lost 6 bases and the V segment lost 5 bases, leaving 4 bases of the junction unmatched. The CDR3 DNA reads as TGTGCCTGGGACAGGGGGCTGGGTCAGCCCCAGCATTTT. This codes for CAWDRGLGQPQHF.

The chain employs TRBV21-1 and TRBJ1-1; the table's D gene call, TRBD1, was not cross checked with the DNA. TRBV21-1 is a listed pseudogene. This CDR3 spans 16 amino acids. The CDR3 coding sequence is TGTGCCAGCAGCTCTACAGGGGCACCAATGAACACTGAAGCTTTCTTT. It translates to CASSSTGAPMNTEAFF.